This T cell receptor beta chain was identified during a study of T cells in Graves' hyperthyroidism and ophthalmopathy. Across the whole study: Peripheral blood collection took place at initial diagnosis, before any treatment. General study findings and limits: Among clonotypes expanded in thyroid above 0.001, most were also found in blood.

This clonotype was counted at least ten times. Its antigen is unidentified. V was trimmed by 4 bases and J by 1 base, leaving 13 bases between them. The CDR3 consists of 15 residues. Germline loops: CDR1 MDHEN, CDR2 SYDVKM. The study defined stable Graves' hyperthyroidism as no ophthalmopathy progression within 18 months. The source of the PBMCs was less than 12 ml of fresh peripheral blood. The TCR beta CDR3 regions underwent amplification using RNA transcripts as the source. In the first-round RT-PCR of the TCR CDR3, the HTBI primer set was used. TCRdb fed the multiplex PCR reads into MiXCR, producing one record per CDR3 protein. The table includes roughly 300,000 distinct CDR3 sequences, approximately 14% detected once.

Sequencing was done on a sample of blood. This TCR was recovered from a woman aged 25-40 years with Graves' hyperthyroidism. The chain links TRBV28 to TRBJ1-1, with TRBD1 as a possible D gene (5 bases). This CDR3 is CASSSLGVENTEAFF. In nucleotides, the CDR3 is TGTGCCAGCAGTTCGCTGGGGGTAGAGAACACTGAAGCTTTCTTT.